This T cell receptor beta chain was obtained from a study of blood T cell repertoires in COVID-19. This clone has just one count. Trimming stripped 3 bases from V and 7 bases from J, with 15 bases between. The V gene's germline CDR1 is MGHDK and CDR2 SYGVNS. The CDR3 spans 15 residues. TCRdb keeps only in-frame clones here, not all; method: immunoSEQ multiplex PCR. Of around 480,000 clones in the sample, about nine tenths were seen once. The specimen was peripheral blood. The chain carries TRBV25-1 and TRBJ1-4; D remains ambiguous. The TCR sequence derives from a woman between 45 and 65 years old with COVID-19, enrolled during active disease. The CDR3 sequence: CASSDQSKRVEKLFF. In DNA form, the CDR3 reads TGTGCCAGCAGTGATCAATCGAAGAGGGTTGAAAAACTGTTTTTT. The full variable domain, in which reference TRBV25-1 and TRBJ1-4 provide the parts outside the CDR3, is EADIYQTPRYLVIGTGKKITLECSQTMGHDKMYWYQQDPGMELHLIHYSYGVNSTEKGDLSSESTVSRIRTEHFPLTLESARPSHTSQYLCASSDQSKRVEKLFFGSGTQLSVL.